What follows is one TCR beta chain and its context. Its antigen is currently unknown. CDR1 LNHNV and CDR2 YYDKDF come from the germline V gene (reference sequence). Trimming stripped 0 bases from V and 0 bases from J, with 10 bases between. This CDR3 region has 16 residues. The data are from a study of human T cells and chemical hapten exposure. General study results and limits: No alteration of TCRs above 1 in 1000 frequency was seen with DPC sensitization.

As handled by the study authors: Samples had a median of 95,638 TCRs, ranging 23,224 to 690,600. In TCRdb, the RACE reads were re-called with MiXCR into one record per CDR3 protein. For this entry, the V and J calls and clone size follow TCRdb and not the study's own pipeline. Of about 45,000 distinct CDR3 sequences in the sample, about 4.5% are singletons; the top ten hold around 5.5%. The time point here: healthy volunteer bleed at 2 weeks. Unfractionated whole blood was the source of the extracted total RNA. The chain has TRBV15 and TRBJ2-3, with D perhaps TRBD1 (6 bases). The clonotype originates from a human donor in good health. Some clones in this sample may be carry-over from other donors' samples. Sequencing was done on a sample of whole blood. The CDR3 DNA reads TGTGCCACCAGCAGAGATGGGGGACAAAGCACAGATACGCAGTATTTT. Protein product: CATSRDGGQSTDTQYF.